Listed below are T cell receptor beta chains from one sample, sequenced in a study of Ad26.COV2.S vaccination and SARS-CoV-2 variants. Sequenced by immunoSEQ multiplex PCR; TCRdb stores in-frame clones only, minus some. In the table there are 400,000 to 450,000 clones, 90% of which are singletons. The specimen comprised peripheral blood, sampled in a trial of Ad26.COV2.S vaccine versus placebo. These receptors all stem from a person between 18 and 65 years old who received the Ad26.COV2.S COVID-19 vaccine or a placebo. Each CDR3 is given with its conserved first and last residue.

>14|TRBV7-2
CASRIGTGNYGYTF
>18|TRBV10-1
CASSESWTSGRRVDTQYF
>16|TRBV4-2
CASSLSGREYQETQYF
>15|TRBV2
CASSVGSPSSYEQYF
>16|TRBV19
CASSIPGRRTKNIQYF
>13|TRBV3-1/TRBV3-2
CASSLAGAYEQYF
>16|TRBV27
CASSHTGGFRWETQYF
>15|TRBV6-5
CASSYQGAGANVLTF
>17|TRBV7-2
CASSLDSGRASTDTQYF
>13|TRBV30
CAWHGMRDTEAFF